The 26 T cell receptor beta chains given below trace back to one sample, sequenced in a study of shared clonotypes between healthy human individuals. Clones were read by immunoSEQ multiplex PCR, and TCRdb kept only the in-frame ones, dropping some. The sample carries about 2.2 million clones, around 95% recorded once. Positively selected for CCR7, the CD45RO-negative cells used as naive CD8 cells excluded terminally differentiated effector memory CD45RA+ cells. Input material: naive CD8+ T cells from PBMCs. The origin of the receptors is a young man in good health. Some clones in this sample may be carry-over from other donors' samples.

This chain connects TRBV6-1 to TRBJ2-7; D is unresolved. Looked up from germline, CDR1 is MNHNS and CDR2 is SASEGT. This CDR3 has 14 residues. Trimming cost V 2 bases and J 1 base, with 9 bases left between them. In DNA, the CDR3 is TGTGCCAGCAGTGAATCGAAGAGATCCTACGAGCAGTACTTC. Translation gives CASSESKRSYEQYF.

The chain uses TRBV27 and TRBJ2-3, with D maybe TRBD1 (6 bases). The V end was cut by 2 bases, the J end by 9 bases, with 12 bases between. Germline-derived CDR1 and CDR2 are MNHEY and SMNVEV (reference sequence). The CDR3 totals 13 residues. CDR3 nucleotide sequence: TGTGCCAGCAGTTTAGGAGTCAGGGGCACGCAGTATTTT. This translates into CASSLGVRGTQYF.

The chain couples TRBV7-9 to TRBJ2-1; D ambiguous. Germline CDR1 is SEHNR and CDR2 is FQNEAQ (reference sequence). Trimming cost V 0 bases and J 7 bases, with 10 bases left between them. The CDR3 covers 14 residues. Here the CDR3 reads CASSLALVPNEQFF. The DNA for the CDR3 is TGTGCCAGCAGCTTAGCTCTGGTTCCAAATGAGCAGTTCTTC.

The chain uses TRBV10-2 and TRBJ2-3, with 10 nucleotides matching TRBD1. Germline trimming cut 7 bases from V and 4 bases from J; bases unmatched to any gene: 8. The CDR3 consists of 15 residues. Germline CDR1 WSHSY, CDR2 SAAADI. CDR3 region: CASTDGTGESDTQYF. The CDR3 coding sequence is TGCGCCAGCACCGACGGGACAGGGGAATCAGATACGCAGTATTTT.

This clone was seen just once. The CDR3 region is CASSYTRSYEQYF. CDR3 sequence (DNA): TGTGCCAGCAGTTACACGAGGTCCTACGAGCAGTACTTC. The chain couples TRBV6-5 to TRBJ2-7; D gene unclear. This CDR3 comprises 13 residues. The ends were cut back, 2 bases at V and 1 base at J, with 6 bases in the middle. Per the germline V gene, CDR1 is MNHEY and CDR2 is SVGAGI.

The chain carries TRBV9 and TRBJ2-1; D is possibly TRBD1 or TRBD2 (5 bases each). The germline V gene encodes CDR1 SGDLS and CDR2 YYNGEE. The germline V and J ends were trimmed by 4 bases and 7 bases, with 18 bases remaining between them. This CDR3 comprises 15 residues. CDR3 residues: CASSYRDGNPNEQFF. As DNA, the CDR3 is TGTGCCAGCAGCTACCGGGACGGTAATCCAAATGAGCAGTTCTTC. Together with reference TRBV9 and TRBJ2-1, the CDR3 gives the full variable domain: DSGVTQTPKHLITATGQRVTLRCSPRSGDLSVYWYQQSLDQGLQFLIQYYNGEERAKGNILERFSAQQFPDLHSELNLSSLELGDSALYFCASSYRDGNPNEQFFGPGTRLTVL.

V is TRBV9 and J is TRBJ2-2, with a possible D match to TRBD2 (5 bases). Germline lookup yields CDR1 SGDLS and CDR2 YYNGEE. This CDR3 is built from 16 residues. Trimming removed 0 bases at V and 0 bases at J, with 9 bases between. DNA for the CDR3: TGTGCCAGCAGCGTAGTCGGGGTTCCGAACACCGGGGAGCTGTTTTTT. Residues: CASSVVGVPNTGELFF.

The chain recombines TRBV12-5 with TRBJ1-2, with 7 bases fitting TRBD1. CDR3 length equals 15 residues. Germline V gives CDR1 LGHNT, CDR2 FRNRAP. The J segment lost 4 bases and the V segment lost 4 bases, leaving 9 bases of the junction unmatched. CDR3 in DNA: TGTGCTAGTGGTTCCACCCGGACAGGATCCTATGGCTACACCTTC. Its protein product is CASGSTRTGSYGYTF.

This chain joins TRBV5-1 and TRBJ2-7; 11 bases agree with TRBD2. CDR1 is SGHRS, CDR2 YFSETQ, per germline. V lost 3 bases to trimming and J lost 3 bases; unmatched junction nucleotides: 5. This CDR3 contains 15 residues. CDR3 bases: TGCGCCAGCAGCTGGGGGACTAGCGGCGGCTACGAGCAGTACTTC. Translation: CASSWGTSGGYEQYF.

The gene calls are TRBV4-3 and TRBJ1-5; D unclear. The germline V gene encodes CDR1 LGHNA and CDR2 YSLEER. This CDR3 comprises 14 residues. The ends were cut back, 2 bases at V and 5 bases at J, with 10 bases in the middle. CDR3 protein: CASSQSLKDQPQHF. For the CDR3, the DNA is TGCGCCAGCAGCCAATCGCTTAAAGATCAGCCCCAGCATTTT.

The chain recombines TRBV30 with TRBJ2-1; no definite D call. CDR1 GTSNPN and CDR2 SVGIG come from the germline V gene (reference sequence). The CDR3 runs 13 residues. The V end lost 3 bases, the J end lost 1 base, and 7 bases lay between the germline ends. The CDR3 loop reads CAWRAGSYNEQFF. CDR3 sequence (DNA): TGTGCCTGGAGGGCCGGGTCCTACAATGAGCAGTTCTTC.

J is TRBJ2-7 and V is TRBV6-5; 11 bases are shared with TRBD1. Losses at the gene ends were 6 bases for V and 2 bases for J; bases not matched to a gene: 6. CDR1 and CDR2 (germline): MNHEY, SVGAGI. The CDR3 covers 15 residues. The CDR3 DNA reads as TGTGCCAGCAGAATCAGGACAGGGGGCGCCTACGAGCAGTACTTC. This encodes CASRIRTGGAYEQYF.

The chain combines TRBV27 with TRBJ2-1, with 10 bases lining up with TRBD1. The V gene end was trimmed by 1 base and the J gene end by 3 bases; junction bases not matched to a gene: 9. From germline, CDR1 is MNHEY and CDR2 SMNVEV (reference sequence). The CDR3 contains 18 residues. The CDR3 protein is CASSLWSTGTGDYNEQFF. DNA of the CDR3: TGTGCCAGCAGTTTATGGTCCACCGGGACAGGGGACTACAATGAGCAGTTCTTC.

V and J are TRBV30 and TRBJ2-1; possible D gene TRBD1, 6 bases. Trimming took off 5 bases at V and 7 bases at J, with 21 bases between the two ends. This CDR3 is built from 15 residues. Germline V lookup: CDR1 GTSNPN, CDR2 SVGIG (reference sequence). The CDR3 sequence is CAWWARGKTANEQFF. In DNA form, the CDR3 reads TGTGCCTGGTGGGCTAGGGGGAAAACTGCTAATGAGCAGTTCTTC.

Turning to this clone: The same CDR3 arises from other DNA sequences in this sample as well. The chain links TRBV27 to TRBJ2-7; 8 bases align to TRBD1. The J segment lost 6 bases and the V segment lost 6 bases, leaving 1 base of the junction unmatched. The germline gives CDR1 MNHEY, CDR2 SMNVEV (reference sequence). This CDR3 comprises 11 residues. CDR3 residues: CASSTGGEQYF. Here the CDR3 DNA reads TGTGCCAGCAGCACAGGGGGCGAGCAGTACTTC.

This chain links TRBV29-1 with TRBJ2-1, with D unresolved. CDR1 is SQVTM and CDR2 is ANQGSEA in the germline V gene. The length of the CDR3 is 15 residues. V lost 8 bases and J lost 0, with 17 bases in between. CDR3 sequence reads: CSPPGGVSSYNEQFF. The CDR3 coding sequence is TGCAGCCCTCCAGGTGGGGTGAGCTCCTACAATGAGCAGTTCTTC.

The chain combines TRBV19 with TRBJ1-1, with 8 positions matching TRBD1. The V gene's germline CDR1 is LNHDA and CDR2 SQIVND (reference sequence). Trimming removed 5 bases from V and 6 bases from J; junction bases left unmatched: 14. The CDR3 spans 16 residues. The DNA for the CDR3 is TGTGCCAGTAGTTCCTCTTCGACAGGGGTTTTTCCTGAAGCTTTCTTT. This codes for CASSSSSTGVFPEAFF.

The chain links TRBV2 to TRBJ1-5; D gene uncertain. Trimming took off 4 bases at V and 4 bases at J, with 17 bases between the two ends. The CDR3 is made up of 16 amino acids. Germline V gives CDR1 SNHLY, CDR2 FYNNEI. In DNA form, the CDR3 reads TGTGCCAGCAGTGGGACGGCTGGTGCCCTAAATCAGCCCCAGCATTTT. Amino acid sequence: CASSGTAGALNQPQHF.

V gene TRBV4-3 combines with J gene TRBJ2-2; 8 bases are a match to TRBD2. Germline lookup yields CDR1 LGHNA and CDR2 YSLEER. This CDR3 has 16 amino acids. V lost 3 bases, J lost 5 bases, and 8 bases stayed unmatched. The CDR3 nucleotides are TGCGCCAGCAGCCAGATCTTCCGGGAGGGGACCGGGGAGCTGTTTTTT. It codes for CASSQIFREGTGELFF.

V and J are TRBV6-1 and TRBJ1-5; no clear D. The ends were cut back, 3 bases at V and 0 bases at J, with 9 bases in the middle. The germline V gene encodes CDR1 MNHNS and CDR2 SASEGT. This CDR3 has 15 amino acids. The CDR3 spells CASSDLGLSNQPQHF. The CDR3 DNA reads as TGTGCCAGCAGTGATCTGGGCCTTAGCAATCAGCCCCAGCATTTT.

This clone was found once. V and J are TRBV28 and TRBJ2-5; TRBD2 matches 7 bases. Germline V gives CDR1 MDHEN, CDR2 SYDVKM. V shed 5 bases, J shed 8 bases, and the junction held 11 bases outside the gene matches. The CDR3 consists of 14 residues. The CDR3 loop reads CASSLRGSGRTQYF. The CDR3 nucleotides are TGTGCCAGCAGTCTCCGGGGTAGCGGGCGCACCCAGTACTTC.

This rearrangement joins TRBV4-3 to TRBJ2-3; D unresolved. Deletions cut 0 bases from V and 4 bases from J, with 14 bases between. Germline lookup yields CDR1 LGHNA and CDR2 YSLEER. The CDR3 is made up of 16 amino acids. CDR3 coding DNA: TGCGCCAGCAGCCAAGATCGGAAAGGGATTGCAGATACGCAGTATTTT. Translation: CASSQDRKGIADTQYF.

This rearrangement joins TRBV7-2 to TRBJ2-1; tentatively, D is TRBD1 (6 bases). V was trimmed by 1 base and J by 4 bases, leaving 11 bases between them. CDR3 length: 15 residues. Germline lookup yields CDR1 SGHTA and CDR2 FQGNSA. This chain's CDR3 is CASSLVAGEYNEQFF. In DNA, the CDR3 is TGTGCCAGCAGCTTAGTGGCAGGGGAATACAATGAGCAGTTCTTC.

The rearrangement links TRBV28 to TRBJ2-5; D is perhaps TRBD1 or TRBD2 (5 bases each). The germline V gene has CDR1 MDHEN and CDR2 SYDVKM. V lost 3 bases and J 2 bases, leaving 19 bases between the germline ends. The CDR3 has 17 amino acids. CDR3 amino acids: CASSFGHGAGTQETQYF. The CDR3 DNA follows: TGTGCCAGCAGTTTTGGGCACGGGGCAGGTACTCAAGAGACCCAGTACTTC.

This clone occurred once. This chain links TRBV28 with TRBJ1-1, with D perhaps matching TRBD1 (5 bases). The CDR3 spans 15 residues. Germline loops: CDR1 MDHEN, CDR2 SYDVKM. V shed 10 bases and J shed 1 base, with 19 bases lying between them. The CDR3 bases are TGTGCCACGGGGACCGGGGAAAGTCCGAACACTGAAGCTTTCTTT. This codes for CATGTGESPNTEAFF.

The V call is TRBV7-9, the J call TRBJ2-4; maybe TRBD1 (6 bases). Germline V gene sequence: CDR1 SEHNR, CDR2 FQNEAQ (reference sequence). The length of the CDR3 is 15 residues. The V end was cut by 5 bases, the J end by 6 bases, with 17 bases between. The DNA for the CDR3 is TGTGCCAGCAGCACAGGGACACCCCACCCAAACATTCAGTACTTC. This codes for CASSTGTPHPNIQYF.